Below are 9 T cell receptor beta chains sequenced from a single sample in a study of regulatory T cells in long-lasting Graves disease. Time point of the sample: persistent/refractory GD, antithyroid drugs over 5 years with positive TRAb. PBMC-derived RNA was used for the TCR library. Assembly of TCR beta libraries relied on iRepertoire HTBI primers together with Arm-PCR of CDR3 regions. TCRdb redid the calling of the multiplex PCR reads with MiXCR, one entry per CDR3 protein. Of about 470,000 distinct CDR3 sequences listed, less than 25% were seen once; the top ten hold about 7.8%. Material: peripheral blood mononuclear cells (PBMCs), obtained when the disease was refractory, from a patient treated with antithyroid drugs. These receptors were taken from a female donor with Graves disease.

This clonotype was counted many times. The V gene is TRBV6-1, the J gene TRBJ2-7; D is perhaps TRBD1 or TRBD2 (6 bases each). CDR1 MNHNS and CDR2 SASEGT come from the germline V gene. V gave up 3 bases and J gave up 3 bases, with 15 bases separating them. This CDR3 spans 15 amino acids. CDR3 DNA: TGTGCCAGCAGTGAGGAGGGGGTGAACCACTACGAGCAGTACTTC. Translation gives CASSEEGVNHYEQYF.

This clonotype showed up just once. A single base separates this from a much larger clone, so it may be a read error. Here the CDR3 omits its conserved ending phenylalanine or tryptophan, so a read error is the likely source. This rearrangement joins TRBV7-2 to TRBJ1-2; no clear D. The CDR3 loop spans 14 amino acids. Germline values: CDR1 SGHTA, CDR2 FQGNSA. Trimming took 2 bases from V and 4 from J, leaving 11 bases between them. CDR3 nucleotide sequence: TGTGCCAGCAGCTTATCGGAACCAGTCTATGGCTACACCCTC. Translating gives CASSLSEPVYGYTL.

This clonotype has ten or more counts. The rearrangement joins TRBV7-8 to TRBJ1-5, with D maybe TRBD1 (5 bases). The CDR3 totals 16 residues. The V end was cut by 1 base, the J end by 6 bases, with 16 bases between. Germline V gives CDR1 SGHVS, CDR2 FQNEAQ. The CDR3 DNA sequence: TGTGCCAGCAGCTTAGGGGGAGGCCAGGGAGGTCAGCCCCAGCATTTT. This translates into CASSLGGGQGGQPQHF.

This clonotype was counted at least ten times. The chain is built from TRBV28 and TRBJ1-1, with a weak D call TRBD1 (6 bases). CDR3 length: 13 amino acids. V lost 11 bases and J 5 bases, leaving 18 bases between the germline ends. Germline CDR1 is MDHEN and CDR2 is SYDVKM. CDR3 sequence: CAGYGAGETEAFF. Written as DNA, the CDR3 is TGTGCCGGGTATGGGGCAGGGGAAACTGAAGCTTTCTTT.

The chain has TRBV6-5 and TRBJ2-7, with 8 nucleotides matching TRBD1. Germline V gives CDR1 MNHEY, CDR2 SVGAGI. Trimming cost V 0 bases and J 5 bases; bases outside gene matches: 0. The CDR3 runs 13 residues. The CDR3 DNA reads TGTGCCAGCAGTTACTCGACAGGGGACGAGCAGTACTTC. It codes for CASSYSTGDEQYF.

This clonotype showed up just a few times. The CDR3 DNA reads as TGTGCCAGCAGAAAAACGGGCCTGGGGTACGAGCAGTACTTC. Translated, it gives CASRKTGLGYEQYF. The chain uses TRBV7-8 and TRBJ2-7; the D is unclear. With 6 bases removed from V and 4 bases from J, the gap between germline ends came to 16 bases. The germline gives CDR1 SGHVS, CDR2 FQNEAQ. The CDR3 has 14 amino acids.

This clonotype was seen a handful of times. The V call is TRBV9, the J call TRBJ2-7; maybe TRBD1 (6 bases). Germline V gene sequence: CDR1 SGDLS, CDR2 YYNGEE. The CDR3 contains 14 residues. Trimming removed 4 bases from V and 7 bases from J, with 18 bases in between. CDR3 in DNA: TGTGCCAGCAGCATTACAGGGTTCCCTCGGGAGCAGTACTTC. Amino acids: CASSITGFPREQYF.

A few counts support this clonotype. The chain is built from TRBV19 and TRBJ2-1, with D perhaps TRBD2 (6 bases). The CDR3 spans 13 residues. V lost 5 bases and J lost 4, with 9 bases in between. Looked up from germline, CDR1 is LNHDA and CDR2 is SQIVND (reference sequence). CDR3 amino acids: CASSETSYNEQFF. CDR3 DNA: TGTGCCAGTAGTGAGACTAGTTACAATGAGCAGTTCTTC. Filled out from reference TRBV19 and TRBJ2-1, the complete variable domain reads DGGITQSPKYLFRKEGQNVTLSCEQNLNHDAMYWYRQDPGQGLRLIYYSQIVNDFQKGDIAEGYSVSREKKESFPLTVTSAQKNPTAFYLCASSETSYNEQFFGPGTRLTVL.

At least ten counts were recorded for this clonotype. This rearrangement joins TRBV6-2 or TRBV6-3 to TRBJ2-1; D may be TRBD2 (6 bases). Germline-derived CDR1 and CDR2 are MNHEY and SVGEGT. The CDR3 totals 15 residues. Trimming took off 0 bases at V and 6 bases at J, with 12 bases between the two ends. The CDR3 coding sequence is TGTGCCAGCAGTTACTCGTCGACGGGAGCCAATGAGCAGTTCTTC. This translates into CASSYSSTGANEQFF.